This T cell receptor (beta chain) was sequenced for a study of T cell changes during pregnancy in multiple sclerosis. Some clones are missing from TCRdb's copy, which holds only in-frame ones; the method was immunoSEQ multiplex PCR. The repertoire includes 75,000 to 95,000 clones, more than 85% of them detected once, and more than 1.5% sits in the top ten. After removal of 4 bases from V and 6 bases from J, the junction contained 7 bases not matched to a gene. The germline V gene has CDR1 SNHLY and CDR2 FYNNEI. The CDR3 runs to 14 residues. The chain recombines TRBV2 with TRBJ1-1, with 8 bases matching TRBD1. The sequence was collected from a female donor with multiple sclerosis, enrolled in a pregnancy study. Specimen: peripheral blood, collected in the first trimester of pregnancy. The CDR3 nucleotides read TGTGCCAGCAGTGCCCCTGGACAGGGACCTGAAGCTTTCTTT. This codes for CASSAPGQGPEAFF.